This T cell receptor (beta chain) was captured in a study of naive and memory T cell subsets. Whole-study results and caveats: A few larger clonotypes appeared in naive repertoires, especially CD8, possibly memory cells re-expressing CD45RA.

CMV status came from CD4+ T cell IFNgamma after overnight CMV lysate stimulation of fresh PBMCs. Four subsets defined by CD45RA and CD27 were sorted after CD3, CD4, CD8 and live/dead staining. Germline V gene data show CDR1 as PRHDT and CDR2 as FYEKMQ (reference sequence). The CDR3 runs 15 residues. V was clipped by 6 bases and J by 2 bases; unmatched bases: 7. Both TRBC1 and TRBC2 were covered by a beta constant-region primer of two equimolar oligonucleotides. Nested alpha and beta constant-region primers with the SP2 primer drove four PCR rounds on ligated cDNA. Ligation attached a single-stranded oligonucleotide with a 12-nucleotide UMI and the SP2 primer to the cDNA 3' end. Each CDR3 protein gets one entry after TCRdb re-called the UMI-ligation and nested PCR reads with MiXCR. The data contain fewer than 150,000 distinct CDR3 sequences, under 25% of them singletons. With regard to this clonotype: Its antigen is undetermined.

Material: naive CD8+ T cells from blood. This clonotype was obtained from a human donor in good health. The chain is built from TRBV13 and TRBJ2-7, with 10 nucleotides matching TRBD1. CDR3: CASSPGQGGTYEQYF. The CDR3 bases are TGTGCCAGCAGTCCCGGACAGGGGGGGACCTACGAGCAGTACTTC.